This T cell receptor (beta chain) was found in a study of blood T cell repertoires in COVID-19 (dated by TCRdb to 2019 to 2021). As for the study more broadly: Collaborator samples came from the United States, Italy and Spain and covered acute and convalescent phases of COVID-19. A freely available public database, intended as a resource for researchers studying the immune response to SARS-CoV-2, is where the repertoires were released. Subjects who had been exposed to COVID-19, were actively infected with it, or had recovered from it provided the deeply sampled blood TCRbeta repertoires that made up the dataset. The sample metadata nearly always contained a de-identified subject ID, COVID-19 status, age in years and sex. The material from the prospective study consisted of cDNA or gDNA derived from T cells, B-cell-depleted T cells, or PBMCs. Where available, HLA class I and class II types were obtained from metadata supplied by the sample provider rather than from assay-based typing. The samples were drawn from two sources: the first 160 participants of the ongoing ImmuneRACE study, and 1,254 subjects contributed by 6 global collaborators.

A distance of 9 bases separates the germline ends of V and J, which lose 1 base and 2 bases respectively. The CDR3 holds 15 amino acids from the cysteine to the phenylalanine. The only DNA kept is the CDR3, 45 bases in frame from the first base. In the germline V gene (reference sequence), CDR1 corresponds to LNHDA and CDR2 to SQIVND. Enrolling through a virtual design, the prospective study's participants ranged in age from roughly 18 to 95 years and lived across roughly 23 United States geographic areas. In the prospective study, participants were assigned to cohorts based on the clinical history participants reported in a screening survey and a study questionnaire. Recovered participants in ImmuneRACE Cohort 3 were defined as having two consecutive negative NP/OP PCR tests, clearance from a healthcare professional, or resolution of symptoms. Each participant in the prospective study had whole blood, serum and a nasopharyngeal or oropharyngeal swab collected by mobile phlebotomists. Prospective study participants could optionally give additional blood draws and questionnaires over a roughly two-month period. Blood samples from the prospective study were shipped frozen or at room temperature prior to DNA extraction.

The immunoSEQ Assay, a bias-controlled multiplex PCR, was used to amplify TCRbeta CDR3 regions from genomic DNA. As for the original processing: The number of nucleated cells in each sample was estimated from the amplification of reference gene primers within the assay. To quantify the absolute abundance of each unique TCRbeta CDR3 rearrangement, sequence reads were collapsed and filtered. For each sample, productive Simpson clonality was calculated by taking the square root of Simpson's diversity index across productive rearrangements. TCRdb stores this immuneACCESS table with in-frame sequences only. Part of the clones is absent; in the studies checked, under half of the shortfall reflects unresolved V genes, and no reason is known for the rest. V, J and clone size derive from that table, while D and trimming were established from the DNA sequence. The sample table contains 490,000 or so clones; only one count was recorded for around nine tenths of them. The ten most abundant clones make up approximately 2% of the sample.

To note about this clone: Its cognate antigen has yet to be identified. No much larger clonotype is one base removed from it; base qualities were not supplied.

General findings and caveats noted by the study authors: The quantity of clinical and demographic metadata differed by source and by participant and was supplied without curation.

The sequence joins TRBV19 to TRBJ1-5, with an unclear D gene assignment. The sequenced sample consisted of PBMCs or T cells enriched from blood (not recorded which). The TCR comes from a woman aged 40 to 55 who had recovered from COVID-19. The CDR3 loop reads CASSIARFGNQPQHF. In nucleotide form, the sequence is TGTGCCAGTAGTATAGCCAGATTTGGCAATCAGCCCCAGCATTTT.